These 32 T cell receptor beta chains were sequenced from one sample in a study of blood T cell repertoires in COVID-19. Profiled with immunoSEQ multiplex PCR; TCRdb holds only in-frame clones, not every one. The sample has approximately 200,000 clones, roughly four fifths seen once. Sequencing used peripheral blood. Receptors originate from a woman aged 25 to 39 with acute or convalescent COVID-19.

The gene calls are TRBV5-1 and TRBJ2-1, with TRBD2 matching over 9 bases. The trim removed 4 bases at V and 4 bases at J, leaving 6 bases unmatched. Germline V gives CDR1 SGHRS, CDR2 YFSETQ. This CDR3 spans 15 amino acids. Written as DNA, the CDR3 is TGCGCCAGCAGCACCCTAGCGGGGCGTTACAATGAGCAGTTCTTC. Translation gives CASSTLAGRYNEQFF. The variable domain in full, with the rest retrieved from reference TRBV5-1 and TRBJ2-1, is KAGVTQTPRYLIKTRGQQVTLSCSPISGHRSVSWYQQTPGQGLQFLFEYFSETQRNKGNFPGRFSGRQFSNSRSEMNVSTLELGDSALYLCASSTLAGRYNEQFFGPGTRLTVL.

This rearrangement joins TRBV28 to TRBJ1-6, with D possibly TRBD1 on 6 matching bases. Trimming took off 8 bases at V and 6 bases at J, with 14 bases between the two ends. CDR1 MDHEN and CDR2 SYDVKM come from the germline V gene. The CDR3 totals 14 residues. This chain's CDR3 is CASGDRRTNSPLHF. The CDR3 bases are TGTGCCAGCGGAGACAGGAGGACTAATTCACCCCTCCACTTT.

V usage is TRBV10-1 and J usage is TRBJ1-2; 7 nucleotides align to TRBD1. This CDR3 contains 16 residues. V dropped 2 bases and J dropped 2; count of bases not matched to a gene: 8. Looked up from germline, CDR1 is WNHNN and CDR2 is SYGVQD (reference sequence). DNA for the CDR3: TGCGCCAGCAGTGAGGGCGGCCGGACAGGAAACTATGGCTACACCTTC. This translates into CASSEGGRTGNYGYTF.

This clone was picked up a small number of times. The J gene is TRBJ1-2, the V gene TRBV19; TRBD1 matches at 7 bases. CDR1 is LNHDA and CDR2 is SQIVND in the germline V gene (reference sequence). The ends lost 3 bases at V and 1 base at J; junction bases unmatched: 2. This CDR3 has 14 amino acids. As DNA, the CDR3 is TGTGCCAGTAGTATCGGGACAGTTAACTATGGCTACACCTTC. It translates to CASSIGTVNYGYTF.

This chain links TRBV4-3 with TRBJ2-1, with 8 positions matching TRBD2. Germline V CDR1 and CDR2: LGHNA, YSLEER. V gave up 3 bases and J gave up 3 bases; unmatched junction bases: 16. CDR3 length: 19 residues. CDR3 in amino acids: CASSHFTSGLPNGYNEQFF. For the CDR3, the DNA is TGCGCCAGCAGCCATTTTACTAGCGGCCTCCCCAACGGCTACAATGAGCAGTTCTTC.

In its sample, this clone was seen once. CDR3 residues: CASSLIYRGDYGYTF. The CDR3 region has the DNA TGTGCCAGCAGCTTGATCTACAGGGGGGACTATGGCTACACCTTC. The chain employs TRBV7-2 and TRBJ1-2; 8 bases are shared with TRBD1. V was clipped by 3 bases and J by 3 bases; unmatched bases: 6. Germline assignment: CDR1 SGHTA and CDR2 FQGNSA. The CDR3 spans 15 residues. Filled out from reference TRBV7-2 and TRBJ1-2, the complete variable domain reads GAGVSQSPSNKVTEKGKDVELRCDPISGHTALYWYRQSLGQGLEFLIYFQGNSAPDKSGLPSDRFSAERTGGSVSTLTIQRTQQEDSAVYLCASSLIYRGDYGYTFGSGTRLTVV.

The chain is built from TRBV9 and TRBJ2-3, with D unclear. Trimming took off 0 bases at V and 0 bases at J, with 5 bases between the two ends. The CDR3 is made up of 14 amino acids. Germline CDR1 SGDLS, CDR2 YYNGEE. The CDR3 sequence is CASSVASSTDTQYF. The CDR3 coding sequence is TGTGCCAGCAGCGTAGCTTCCAGCACAGATACGCAGTATTTT.

The chain employs TRBV4-3 and TRBJ1-5; weak D call: TRBD1 (5 bases). The CDR3 extends over 17 amino acids. Germline CDR1 and CDR2: LGHNA and YSLEER. Trimming left V 3 bases short and J 0 bases short, with 15 bases between. The CDR3 sequence is CASSQFFQGYSNQPQHF. The CDR3 coding sequence is TGCGCCAGCAGCCAGTTTTTTCAGGGTTATAGCAATCAGCCCCAGCATTTT.

The chain combines TRBV2 with TRBJ1-1; no definite D call. CDR3 length: 13 residues. Germline CDR1 reads SNHLY; CDR2 reads FYNNEI. The V end was cut by 11 bases, the J end by 3 bases, with 16 bases between. The CDR3 sequence: CAGETGRHTEAFF. CDR3 nucleotides: TGTGCCGGTGAGACCGGGAGACACACTGAAGCTTTCTTT.

The chain combines TRBV29-1 with TRBJ1-6; no reliable D call. Between the trimmed V and J ends, which lost 3 bases and 7 bases, there was a span of 13 bases. The CDR3 sequence is 14 residues long. Germline V lookup: CDR1 SQVTM, CDR2 ANQGSEA. This CDR3 is CSVDPGLQNSPLHF. CDR3 coding DNA: TGCAGCGTTGACCCCGGACTCCAGAATTCACCCCTCCACTTT.

V usage is TRBV20-1 and J usage is TRBJ2-7, with D possibly TRBD2 on 6 matching bases. Germline CDR1 is DFQATT and CDR2 is SNEGSKA (reference sequence). V gave up 3 bases and J gave up 0 bases, with 12 bases separating them. The CDR3 runs 14 residues. The CDR3 spells CSASLSGRSYEQYF. CDR3 nucleotide sequence: TGCAGTGCTAGTTTAAGCGGGCGCTCCTACGAGCAGTACTTC.

The gene calls are TRBV28 and TRBJ2-5, with 7 bases lining up with TRBD1. V was clipped by 7 bases and J by 1 base; unmatched bases: 6. The CDR3 extends over 14 amino acids. CDR1 MDHEN and CDR2 SYDVKM come from the germline V gene. The CDR3 sequence: CASTEGASQETQYF. Written as DNA, the CDR3 is TGTGCCAGCACAGAGGGGGCTTCCCAAGAGACCCAGTACTTC. The complete variable domain, with remaining parts taken from reference TRBV28 and TRBJ2-5, reads DVKVTQSSRYLVKRTGEKVFLECVQDMDHENMFWYRQDPGLGLRLIYFSYDVKMKEKGDIPEGYSVSREKKERFSLILESASTNQTSMYLCASTEGASQETQYFGPGTRLLVL.

The chain carries TRBV11-2 and TRBJ2-7; 10 nucleotides align to TRBD1. The V gene's germline CDR1 is SGHAT and CDR2 FQNNGV. V trimming: 4 bases; J trimming: 6 bases; junction bases outside the gene matches: 0. This CDR3 is built from 12 residues. The CDR3: CASSWDRGEQYF. Here the CDR3 DNA reads TGTGCCAGCAGCTGGGACAGGGGCGAGCAGTACTTC.

In its sample, this clone was seen a few times. The chain has TRBV19 and TRBJ1-5, with D perhaps matching TRBD1 (6 bases). Germline V gives CDR1 LNHDA, CDR2 SQIVND (reference sequence). V dropped 5 bases and J dropped 0 bases, with 14 bases sitting between them. The CDR3 consists of 16 residues. Here the CDR3 reads CASSSLTGSSNQPQHF. The DNA for the CDR3 is TGTGCCAGTAGTTCACTAACAGGGTCTAGCAATCAGCCCCAGCATTTT.

The chain links TRBV4-3 to TRBJ2-1; TRBD2 matches at 9 bases. V dropped 0 bases and J dropped 0; count of bases not matched to a gene: 6. The germline CDR1 and CDR2 sequences are LGHNA and YSLEER. This CDR3 comprises 18 residues. CDR3 DNA sequence: TGCGCCAGCAGCCAAGATCTGATGCGGGGGGGCTCCTACAATGAGCAGTTCTTC. This gives the protein CASSQDLMRGGSYNEQFF.

The DNA of the CDR3 is TGTGCCAGCAGCTCAACCCGGGACAGGGAAAGCAATCAGCCCCAGCATTTT. Translating gives CASSSTRDRESNQPQHF. This rearrangement joins TRBV13 to TRBJ1-5; 9 nucleotides match TRBD1. The CDR3 has 17 residues. The germline V gene has CDR1 PRHDT and CDR2 FYEKMQ (reference sequence). With V trimmed by 4 bases and J by 1 base, 8 bases remained unmatched.

The chain is built from TRBV29-1 and TRBJ2-2; a possible D gene is TRBD1 (6 bases). The germline gives CDR1 SQVTM, CDR2 ANQGSEA. This CDR3 is built from 13 residues. V lost 6 bases, J lost 1 base, and 9 bases lay in between. CDR3 nucleotide sequence: TGCAGCGTGTCGACAGGGAACACCGGGGAGCTGTTTTTT. It codes for CSVSTGNTGELFF.

The V call is TRBV28, the J call TRBJ2-3, with TRBD1 matching over 8 bases. The CDR3 has 12 amino acids. CDR1 is MDHEN, CDR2 SYDVKM, per germline. Germline trimming cut 6 bases from V and 8 bases from J; bases unmatched to any gene: 4. Here the CDR3 DNA reads TGTGCCAGCAGACGCACAGGGGGTACGCAGTATTTT. It specifies CASRRTGGTQYF.

In this sample, this clone turned up a few times. V gene TRBV6-2 or TRBV6-3 combines with J gene TRBJ1-1; TRBD1 might be the D (6 bases). Trimming pared 0 bases from V and 0 bases from J, leaving 8 bases between. There are 15 residues in the CDR3. Germline loops: CDR1 MNHEY, CDR2 SVGEGT. CDR3 region: CASSYSDSMNTEAFF. The CDR3 DNA reads TGTGCCAGCAGTTACTCGGACAGCATGAACACTGAAGCTTTCTTT.

The genes are TRBV2 and TRBJ2-1; D is possibly TRBD1 (6 bases). The V end was cut by 7 bases, the J end by 6 bases, with 16 bases between. Germline CDR1 is SNHLY and CDR2 is FYNNEI. This CDR3 is 14 amino acids long. In DNA, the CDR3 is TGTGCCAGCATCGAAACTGGGGGCGGCAATGAGCAGTTCTTC. Its protein is CASIETGGGNEQFF.

The V gene is TRBV28, the J gene TRBJ1-2; maybe TRBD1 (6 bases). The CDR3 runs to 18 residues. Per the germline V gene, CDR1 is MDHEN and CDR2 is SYDVKM. V lost 6 bases and J lost 7, with 30 bases in between. In DNA, the CDR3 is TGTGCCAGCAGCTCATTGACCGGGACACCCTTCACCTCTTTTGGCTACACCTTC. Its translation is CASSSLTGTPFTSFGYTF.

The CDR3 spells CASSQTGYNQPQHF. CDR3 bases: TGTGCCAGCAGTCAAACAGGGTACAATCAGCCCCAGCATTTT. J is TRBJ1-5 and V is TRBV27, with D tentatively TRBD1 (6 bases). The germline V gene has CDR1 MNHEY and CDR2 SMNVEV (reference sequence). Trimming took off 5 bases at V and 3 bases at J, with 11 bases between the two ends. This CDR3 is 14 amino acids long.

V and J are TRBV5-1 and TRBJ1-1, with 10 nucleotides matching TRBD1. Germline V gives CDR1 SGHRS, CDR2 YFSETQ. The junction had 10 bases not matched to a gene; V was cut back by 3 bases and J by 5 bases. The CDR3 is 16 residues long. Here the CDR3 DNA reads TGCGCCAGCAGCTGGCGGACAGGGGGATCGGGGACTGAAGCTTTCTTT. It codes for CASSWRTGGSGTEAFF.

The genes are TRBV5-1 and TRBJ1-5; TRBD1 matches at 7 bases. V lost 1 base, J lost 3 bases, and 4 bases stayed unmatched. Germline CDR1 SGHRS, CDR2 YFSETQ. The CDR3 length is 15 residues. The DNA for the CDR3 is TGCGCCAGCAGCTTGACAGGGGACGCCAATCAGCCCCAGCATTTT. Protein: CASSLTGDANQPQHF.

This chain links TRBV27 with TRBJ2-1; 9 bases match TRBD2. CDR3 length equals 14 residues. Germline CDR1 reads MNHEY; CDR2 reads SMNVEV (reference sequence). Trimming at V came to 5 bases and at J to 7 bases, leaving 6 bases not matched to a gene. The CDR3 region has the DNA TGTGCCAGCAGTCCCTGGACTAGCGCGAATGAGCAGTTCTTC. Its translation: CASSPWTSANEQFF.

The chain employs TRBV12-3 or TRBV12-4 and TRBJ1-5; D is unresolved. V shed 5 bases and J shed 5 bases, with 10 bases lying between them. The CDR3 has 13 amino acids. The CDR3 protein is CASSLSGDQPQHF. The CDR3, as DNA: TGTGCCAGCAGTCTTTCCGGGGATCAGCCCCAGCATTTT.

This clone was observed a single time. This chain joins TRBV7-8 and TRBJ2-1, with 7 nucleotides matching TRBD1. CDR1 and CDR2 (germline): SGHVS, FQNEAQ. The CDR3 consists of 14 residues. J lost 7 bases, V lost 7 bases, and 10 bases had no gene match. The chain's CDR3 is CASTYNRGRNEQFF. The CDR3 nucleotides read TGTGCCAGCACCTACAACAGGGGTCGAAATGAGCAGTTCTTC.

The chain combines TRBV15 with TRBJ1-6, with D perhaps matching TRBD1 (5 bases). Looked up from germline, CDR1 is LNHNV and CDR2 is YYDKDF (reference sequence). This CDR3 comprises 16 residues. V was clipped by 0 bases and J by 8 bases, with 14 bases between them. The CDR3 DNA sequence: TGTGCCACCAGCAGAGATCGGCAGGGTATCGATTCACCCCTCCACTTT. This codes for CATSRDRQGIDSPLHF.

Only one count was recorded for this clone. The rearrangement uses TRBV30 and TRBJ1-2; 9 positions agree with TRBD1. The V and J ends lost 2 bases and 8 bases, in that order; junction bases with no gene match: 9. Germline V CDR1 and CDR2: GTSNPN, SVGIG (reference sequence). CDR3 size: 14 residues. CDR3 sequence reads: CAWSWDRVFRGYTF. The CDR3 DNA follows: TGTGCCTGGAGTTGGGACAGGGTTTTTAGGGGCTACACCTTC.

This rearrangement joins TRBV30 to TRBJ2-1, with 7 bases aligning to TRBD1. From germline, CDR1 is GTSNPN and CDR2 SVGIG (reference sequence). The CDR3 is 11 residues long. With 3 bases clipped from V and 14 bases from J, the junction kept 7 bases outside the gene matches. CDR3 sequence reads: CAWRTGTQEFF. CDR3 in DNA: TGTGCCTGGAGGACAGGGACCCAAGAGTTCTTC.

V gene TRBV6-2 or TRBV6-3 combines with J gene TRBJ2-7, with 8 nucleotides matching TRBD2. Germline V gene lookup returns CDR1 MNHEY and CDR2 SVGEGT. V lost 2 bases to trimming and J lost 1 base; unmatched junction nucleotides: 4. The CDR3 spans 15 residues. In nucleotides, the CDR3 is TGTGCCAGCAGTTACCGGGCGGGGGGATCCTACGAGCAGTACTTC. Its protein is CASSYRAGGSYEQYF.

This rearrangement joins TRBV19 to TRBJ2-2; D may be TRBD1 (5 bases). The germline V gene encodes CDR1 LNHDA and CDR2 SQIVND (reference sequence). The CDR3 has 14 residues. V was pared by 4 bases and J by 2 bases, with 8 bases between. The CDR3 sequence is CASSTGLNTGELFF. The DNA for the CDR3 is TGTGCCAGTAGTACAGGGTTAAACACCGGGGAGCTGTTTTTT.